This TCR beta chain is from a study of blood T cells in healthy people across ages. From germline, CDR1 is SGDLS and CDR2 YYNGEE. This CDR3 contains 15 residues. It was with a sample-barcoded 5' primer and a J-beta primer mix that a second PCR of roughly 6 to 11 cycles was run. Each CDR3 protein gets one entry after TCRdb re-called the 5' RACE reads with MiXCR. Here the sample spans approximately 1.5 million distinct CDR3 sequences, roughly two fifths being singletons. The TCR sequence derives from a woman under 30 in good health. The V gene is TRBV9, the J gene TRBJ2-1; D is perhaps TRBD2 (6 bases). Gene TRBJ2-7 matches the end of the DNA better, so the J call may be wrong. The sample comprised blood. CDR3: CASSRRDSSYNEQYF. DNA of the CDR3: TGTGCCAGCAGCCGTCGGGACTCTTCATACAATGAGCAGTACTTC.